The 32 T cell receptor beta chains reported below all come from one sample, sequenced in a study of blood T cell repertoires in COVID-19. Profiled with immunoSEQ multiplex PCR; TCRdb holds only in-frame clones, not every one. The sample shows fewer than 300,000 clones, about 88% of them seen only once. The sample was peripheral blood. These TCRs come from a human donor with COVID-19, enrolled during active disease. The donor label of this sample is uncertain.

The chain joins TRBV6-5 to TRBJ2-1, with 9 bases identical to TRBD2. The CDR3 covers 15 residues. The ends lost 5 bases at V and 6 bases at J; junction bases unmatched: 8. The germline gives CDR1 MNHEY, CDR2 SVGAGI. CDR3 sequence reads: CASSLSGSNFNEQFF. The CDR3 coding sequence is TGTGCCAGCAGTCTTAGCGGGAGTAACTTCAATGAGCAGTTCTTC.

The chain joins TRBV3-1 (or the pseudogene TRBV3-2) to TRBJ1-3, with D unclear. CDR3 length: 19 residues. The V and J ends lost 0 bases and 0 bases respectively, with 18 bases between them. Germline V lookup: CDR1 LGHDT, CDR2 YNNKEL (reference sequence). CDR3 residues: CASSQDRRPQTISGNTIYF. DNA for the CDR3: TGTGCCAGCAGCCAAGATCGAAGACCACAAACTATCTCTGGAAACACCATATATTTT.

The rearrangement links TRBV3-1 (or the pseudogene TRBV3-2) to TRBJ2-5; 10 bases align to TRBD2. V dropped 2 bases and J dropped 5; count of bases not matched to a gene: 8. CDR3 length equals 16 residues. Per the germline V gene, CDR1 is LGHDT and CDR2 is YNNKEL (reference sequence). The CDR3 protein is CASSQQASGSRETQYF. CDR3 DNA: TGTGCCAGCAGCCAACAAGCTAGCGGGAGTCGGGAGACCCAGTACTTC.

This chain joins TRBV2 and TRBJ2-1; TRBD2 agrees at 7 bases. Germline trimming cut 2 bases from V and 7 bases from J; bases unmatched to any gene: 8. Germline values: CDR1 SNHLY, CDR2 FYNNEI. This CDR3 region has 15 residues. CDR3: CASSEPRGSWNEQFF. DNA of the CDR3: TGTGCCAGCAGTGAACCGCGCGGGAGTTGGAATGAGCAGTTCTTC.

This clone was seen a single time. V gene TRBV5-1 combines with J gene TRBJ1-2, with D possibly being TRBD1 (6 bases). This CDR3 is 17 amino acids long. CDR1 is SGHRS, CDR2 YFSETQ, per germline. Trimming removed 4 bases at V and 7 bases at J, with 26 bases between. The CDR3: CASSPSLTTGPQGGYTF. The DNA of the CDR3 is TGCGCCAGCAGCCCATCCCTAACGACAGGCCCTCAGGGTGGCTACACCTTC.

The chain couples TRBV15 to TRBJ2-1; 8 bases agree with TRBD2. This CDR3 comprises 17 residues. V gave up 3 bases and J gave up 1 base; unmatched junction bases: 8. The germline V gene encodes CDR1 LNHNV and CDR2 YYDKDF (reference sequence). CDR3 amino acids: CATSRGGLAGSYNEQFF. DNA for the CDR3: TGTGCCACCAGCAGGGGAGGGTTAGCGGGGTCCTACAATGAGCAGTTCTTC. Complete variable domain (other parts from reference TRBV15 and TRBJ2-1): DAMVIQNPRYQVTQFGKPVTLSCSQTLNHNVMYWYQQKSSQAPKLLFHYYDKDFNNEADTPDNFQSRRPNTSFCFLDIRSPGLGDTAMYLCATSRGGLAGSYNEQFFGPGTRLTVL.

This chain joins TRBV2 and TRBJ1-2; TRBD1 aligns across 9 bases. The V gene end was trimmed by 6 bases and the J gene end by 7 bases; junction bases not matched to a gene: 6. From germline, CDR1 is SNHLY and CDR2 FYNNEI. The CDR3 runs to 13 residues. The DNA of the CDR3 is TGTGCCAGCAGACAACAGGGGGCGGGTGGCTACACCTTC. Its protein product is CASRQQGAGGYTF.

In its sample, this clone was seen once. V gene TRBV28 combines with J gene TRBJ1-1; 7 bases map to TRBD1. Per the germline V gene, CDR1 is MDHEN and CDR2 is SYDVKM. The junction had 4 bases not matched to a gene; V was cut back by 3 bases and J by 0 bases. The CDR3 runs to 15 residues. CDR3 DNA: TGTGCCAGCAGTTTCCGGGGACAGATGAACACTGAAGCTTTCTTT. This sequence encodes CASSFRGQMNTEAFF. Based on the CDR3 plus reference TRBV28 and TRBJ1-1, the full variable domain is DVKVTQSSRYLVKRTGEKVFLECVQDMDHENMFWYRQDPGLGLRLIYFSYDVKMKEKGDIPEGYSVSREKKERFSLILESASTNQTSMYLCASSFRGQMNTEAFFGQGTRLTVV.

The V and J genes are TRBV10-3 and TRBJ2-5; the match to TRBD2 covers 11 bases. The V and J ends lost 10 bases and 4 bases, in that order; junction bases with no gene match: 5. The CDR3 loop spans 13 amino acids. Per the germline V gene, CDR1 is ENHRY and CDR2 is SYGVKD. DNA for the CDR3: TGTGCCACTCTAGCGGGAGGAGGAGAGACCCAGTACTTC. Protein product: CATLAGGGETQYF.

V and J are TRBV1 and TRBJ2-2; the table's D call, TRBD2, has no DNA check behind it. TRBV1 is designated a pseudogene. CDR3 length: 15 residues. The CDR3 region has the DNA TGCACCAGCAACAGCACTAGCGGGATTTACGGGGAGCTGTTTTTT. The encoded protein is CTSNSTSGIYGELFF.

This chain links TRBV18 with TRBJ2-2, with D unclear. V shed 1 base and J shed 7 bases, with 19 bases lying between them. This CDR3 region has 17 residues. Per germline, CDR1 KGHSH and CDR2 LQKENI. The DNA of the CDR3 is TGTGCCAGCTCACCACTTCTGGTCACAGTTAGTAACGGGGAGCTGTTTTTT. Translated, it gives CASSPLLVTVSNGELFF.

This chain links TRBV18 with TRBJ2-7, with D possibly matching TRBD2 (5 bases). The CDR3 spans 13 residues. Trimming removed 3 bases from V and 6 bases from J, with 12 bases in between. Per germline, CDR1 KGHSH and CDR2 LQKENI. This CDR3 reads CASSPGERREQYF. In DNA, the CDR3 is TGTGCCAGCTCACCGGGAGAGAGGCGCGAGCAGTACTTC.

The chain recombines TRBV19 with TRBJ1-1; D is unclear. CDR3 size: 14 residues. Trimming left V 5 bases short and J 3 bases short, with 13 bases between. CDR1 is LNHDA, CDR2 SQIVND, per germline (reference sequence). CDR3 sequence (DNA): TGTGCCAGTAGTCTCCAGCGGAGGGACACTGAAGCTTTCTTT. Its translation: CASSLQRRDTEAFF.

Remarks on this clone: The sample has other DNA sequences that encode this CDR3 too. The genes are TRBV7-2 and TRBJ1-3; no reliable D call. V was pared by 0 bases and J by 0 bases, with 9 bases between. The CDR3 extends over 16 amino acids. Looked up from germline, CDR1 is SGHTA and CDR2 is FQGNSA. The CDR3 loop reads CASSLAGGYSGNTIYF. The CDR3 nucleotides read TGTGCCAGCAGCTTAGCCGGCGGGTACTCTGGAAACACCATATATTTT.

The V gene is TRBV6-8, the J gene TRBJ1-4; D gene unclear. Trimming pared 8 bases from V and 6 bases from J, leaving 13 bases between. The germline V gene has CDR1 MNHGY and CDR2 SAAAGT. This CDR3 contains 13 residues. For the CDR3, the DNA is TGTGCCAGCGTGCGCCTAGGAGATGAAAAACTGTTTTTT. This sequence encodes CASVRLGDEKLFF.

This chain connects TRBV2 to TRBJ1-2; 7 nucleotides align to TRBD1. The V gene end was trimmed by 5 bases and the J gene end by 8 bases; junction bases not matched to a gene: 14. The CDR3 contains 15 residues. Germline V lookup: CDR1 SNHLY, CDR2 FYNNEI. The CDR3, as DNA: TGTGCCAGCAGTCTTTTTTCCCCTAGACAGGGCGGCTACACCTTC. It specifies CASSLFSPRQGGYTF.

This clone occurred a few times. The rearrangement uses TRBV28 and TRBJ2-3; 7 bases map to TRBD2. The CDR3 sequence is 17 residues long. CDR1 MDHEN and CDR2 SYDVKM come from the germline V gene. V was pared by 4 bases and J by 3 bases, with 13 bases of the junction left unmatched. In DNA, the CDR3 is TGTGCCAGCAGTTACTTTGGGGCGGGAGTTAGGACAGATACGCAGTATTTT. Protein product: CASSYFGAGVRTDTQYF.

The gene calls are TRBV13 and TRBJ2-5; TRBD2 aligns across 13 bases. Germline values: CDR1 PRHDT, CDR2 FYEKMQ (reference sequence). The CDR3 is made up of 17 amino acids. The V and J ends lost 5 bases and 7 bases, in that order; junction bases with no gene match: 13. The CDR3 is CASSQRTSGSFSGTQYF. The CDR3 DNA is TGTGCCAGCAGCCAACGGACTAGCGGGAGCTTTAGTGGGACCCAGTACTTC.

The rearrangement joins TRBV27 to TRBJ1-5, with 12 positions matching TRBD1. Trimming at V came to 1 base and at J to 7 bases, leaving 5 bases not matched to a gene. The germline CDR1 and CDR2 sequences are MNHEY and SMNVEV (reference sequence). This CDR3 region has 16 residues. The CDR3 DNA is TGTGCCAGCAGTTTATATGGGACAGGGGGCGGGCAGCCCCAGCATTTT. Translating it yields CASSLYGTGGGQPQHF.

Written as DNA, the CDR3 is TGTGCCAGCAGTGAATGGGGCTCAAGCGGGCTAGCCTACGAGCAGTACTTC. It is translated as CASSEWGSSGLAYEQYF. The rearrangement joins TRBV6-1 to TRBJ2-7; tentative D call: TRBD2 (6 bases). Germline values: CDR1 MNHNS, CDR2 SASEGT. The CDR3 is made up of 17 amino acids. With 2 bases removed from V and 2 bases from J, the gap between germline ends came to 19 bases.

This sequence joins TRBV3-1 (or the pseudogene TRBV3-2) and TRBJ2-7; no clear D. Per germline, CDR1 LGHDT and CDR2 YNNKEL (reference sequence). The CDR3 length is 15 residues. The V and J ends lost 0 bases and 0 bases respectively, with 9 bases between them. CDR3 sequence reads: CASSQDGHHSYEQYF. The CDR3 DNA reads TGTGCCAGCAGCCAAGATGGGCACCACTCCTACGAGCAGTACTTC.

About this clone itself: This sample includes further DNA sequences coding for the same CDR3. The J gene is TRBJ2-7, the V gene TRBV7-9, with D perhaps TRBD2 (6 bases). This CDR3 has 14 residues. The V end was cut by 1 base, the J end by 4 bases, with 11 bases between. Germline V gives CDR1 SEHNR, CDR2 FQNEAQ (reference sequence). CDR3 bases: TGTGCCAGCAGCTTAGGAGGTAGCGGATACGAGCAGTACTTC. Residues: CASSLGGSGYEQYF.

This sequence joins TRBV7-9 and TRBJ1-1; D is uncertain. Trimming left V 7 bases short and J 4 bases short, with 7 bases between. CDR3 length equals 11 residues. CDR1 is SEHNR, CDR2 FQNEAQ, per germline (reference sequence). The CDR3 DNA sequence: TGTGCCAGCACCCTAGGCACTGAAGCTTTCTTT. It yields the protein CASTLGTEAFF.

The chain recombines TRBV7-8 with TRBJ2-7; 11 positions agree with TRBD2. Per the germline V gene, CDR1 is SGHVS and CDR2 is FQNEAQ. This CDR3 has 15 amino acids. V gave up 5 bases and J gave up 2 bases; unmatched junction bases: 5. The CDR3 sequence: CASSLRLAGTYEQYF. The CDR3 DNA follows: TGTGCCAGCAGCCTGAGACTAGCGGGGACCTACGAGCAGTACTTC.

The rearrangement links TRBV5-1 to TRBJ2-5; TRBD1 is a possible D gene (6 bases). Germline lookup yields CDR1 SGHRS and CDR2 YFSETQ. CDR3 size: 15 residues. Trimming shortened V by 0 bases and J by 2 bases, and 11 bases separated the two germline ends. The DNA for the CDR3 is TGCGCCAGCAGCTTGGTAGGGACACGACAAGAGACCCAGTACTTC. Translated, it gives CASSLVGTRQETQYF.

The rearrangement links TRBV19 to TRBJ2-5; D not resolved. With 4 bases removed from V and 2 bases from J, the gap between germline ends came to 5 bases. CDR1 and CDR2 (germline): LNHDA, SQIVND (reference sequence). The CDR3 totals 12 residues. The CDR3 protein is CASSTSQETQYF. DNA for the CDR3: TGTGCCAGTAGTACCTCTCAAGAGACCCAGTACTTC.

The CDR3 bases are TGCGCCAGCGCGCTAGCGGGAGGAGGAGCGGGTCCCCACGAGCAGTACTTC. As protein: CASALAGGGAGPHEQYF. This chain links TRBV5-1 with TRBJ2-7, with 11 bases that match TRBD2. Per germline, CDR1 SGHRS and CDR2 YFSETQ. The V segment lost 7 bases and the J segment 5 bases; nucleotides outside the gene matches: 17. This CDR3 has 17 residues.

The rearrangement joins TRBV7-2 to TRBJ2-3; D is ambiguous. The CDR3 consists of 14 residues. Trimming shortened V by 5 bases and J by 0 bases, and 9 bases separated the two germline ends. Germline CDR1 and CDR2: SGHTA and FQGNSA. CDR3 sequence reads: CASSELPSTDTQYF. The CDR3 coding sequence is TGTGCCAGCAGCGAACTCCCTAGCACAGATACGCAGTATTTT.

This chain uses TRBV19 with TRBJ2-3; 9 bases are shared with TRBD1. Trimming at V came to 5 bases and at J to 7 bases, leaving 13 bases not matched to a gene. The germline gives CDR1 LNHDA, CDR2 SQIVND (reference sequence). The CDR3 has 16 residues. This chain's CDR3 is CASSPLRDRVGNTQYF. In DNA, the CDR3 is TGTGCCAGTAGTCCCCTCCGGGACAGGGTAGGGAATACGCAGTATTTT.

This sequence joins TRBV14 and TRBJ1-2; a possible D gene is TRBD1 (6 bases). This CDR3 is built from 16 residues. CDR1 and CDR2 (germline): SGHDN, FVKESK. V was trimmed by 0 bases and J by 7 bases, leaving 18 bases between them. CDR3 nucleotides: TGTGCCAGCAGCCAAGACGGGCAGGGGTTGTTCGGTGGCTACACCTTC. It codes for CASSQDGQGLFGGYTF.

In this sample, this clone turned up once. V and J are TRBV5-1 and TRBJ1-1, with TRBD1 matching 7 bases. Germline loops: CDR1 SGHRS, CDR2 YFSETQ. J was trimmed by 5 bases and V by 4 bases; bases with no gene match: 8. This CDR3 is 14 amino acids long. CDR3 sequence reads: CASSTQTGRTEAFF. The CDR3 DNA sequence: TGCGCCAGCAGCACCCAGACAGGGAGAACTGAAGCTTTCTTT.

This clone was counted only a few times. The rearrangement uses TRBV9 and TRBJ1-6; D not certain. V dropped 3 bases and J dropped 9 bases, with 13 bases sitting between them. The germline V gene encodes CDR1 SGDLS and CDR2 YYNGEE. CDR3 length equals 14 residues. Here the CDR3 DNA reads TGTGCCAGCAGCGCCATCCTCGAGGGTTCACCCCTCCACTTT. Protein product: CASSAILEGSPLHF. Filled out from reference TRBV9 and TRBJ1-6, the complete variable domain reads DSGVTQTPKHLITATGQRVTLRCSPRSGDLSVYWYQQSLDQGLQFLIQYYNGEERAKGNILERFSAQQFPDLHSELNLSSLELGDSALYFCASSAILEGSPLHFGNGTRLTVT.